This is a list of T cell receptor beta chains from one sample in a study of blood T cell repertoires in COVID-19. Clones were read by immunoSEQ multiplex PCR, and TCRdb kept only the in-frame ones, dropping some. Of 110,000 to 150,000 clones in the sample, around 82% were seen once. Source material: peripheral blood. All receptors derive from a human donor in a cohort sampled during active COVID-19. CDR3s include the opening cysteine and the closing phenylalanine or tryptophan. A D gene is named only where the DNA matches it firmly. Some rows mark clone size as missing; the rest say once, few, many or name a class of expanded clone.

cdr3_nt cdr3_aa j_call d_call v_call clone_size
TGTGCCAGCAGCTCTCCGGGATATACAATGGATACGCAGTATTTT CASSSPGYTMDTQYF TRBJ2-3 - TRBV3-1/TRBV3-2 -
TGTGCCAGCAGCCAACATAGCAATCAGCCCCAGCATTTT CASSQHSNQPQHF TRBJ1-5 - TRBV14 -
TGTGCCACCAGCAGAGGTGGTTCGGGGGATCGAAACACCATATATTTT CATSRGGSGDRNTIYF TRBJ1-3 - TRBV15 few
TGCAGCGTGCTGGGACTAGGACTCTACAATGAGCAGTTCTTC CSVLGLGLYNEQFF TRBJ2-1 TRBD2 TRBV29-1 few
TGTGCCATCAGTGAGACGGGACAGGGCGGCACCGGGGAGCTGTTTTTT CAISETGQGGTGELFF TRBJ2-2 TRBD1 TRBV10-3 -
TGTGCCAGTAGTCCTTGGTGGCCGCGGGGGAATGAAAAACTGTTTTTT CASSPWWPRGNEKLFF TRBJ1-4 - TRBV19 -
TGTGCCAGCAGTGATAGAATTCAAGAGACCCAGTACTTC CASSDRIQETQYF TRBJ2-5 - TRBV2 -
TGTGCCAGCAGCCAGAACCCAGGCACAAGCAATCAGCCCCAGCATTTT CASSQNPGTSNQPQHF TRBJ1-5 - TRBV11-2 -
TGCGCCAGCAGCTTAGACAGAATCTATGGCTACACCTTC CASSLDRIYGYTF TRBJ1-2 - TRBV5-1 -
TGTGCCAGCAGTCAGCCCGGGCGGGGAGAGACCCAGTACTTC CASSQPGRGETQYF TRBJ2-5 - TRBV25-1 -
TGCAGTGCTAGTGACCCGACAGGGAACACTGAAGCTTTCTTT CSASDPTGNTEAFF TRBJ1-1 - TRBV20-1 once
TGTGCCAGCAGTAGGGACAGGGCATCTAATTCACCCCTCCACTTT CASSRDRASNSPLHF TRBJ1-6 TRBD1 TRBV27 -
TGTGCCAGCAGTGGACAGGGGGGCAATCAGCCCCAGCATTTT CASSGQGGNQPQHF TRBJ1-5 TRBD1 TRBV2 -
TGTGCCAGCAGCTTAGTGGGGCAAAATGAAAAACTGTTTTTT CASSLVGQNEKLFF TRBJ1-4 - TRBV7-2 few
TGTGCCAGCAGCCCTGGGAGAGGCTATGGCTACACCTTC CASSPGRGYGYTF TRBJ1-2 - TRBV7-9 -
TGTGCCAGCAGTGAAGACACGAACACCGGGGAGCTGTTTTTT CASSEDTNTGELFF TRBJ2-2 - TRBV2 -
TGTGCCAGCAGGTTAGGTGGGGCCACTGAAGCTTTCTTT CASRLGGATEAFF TRBJ1-1 - TRBV7-9 -
TGTGCCAGCAGCCAAGACCGGGGTCCCTATGGCTACACCTTC CASSQDRGPYGYTF TRBJ1-2 - TRBV3-1/TRBV3-2 -
TGTGCCAGCAGCTCGTATAACCGGGGGGCAGGAGATACGCAGTATTTT CASSSYNRGAGDTQYF TRBJ2-3 - TRBV7-3 few
TGTGCCAGCACACCCAGGGGTCGACAGCCCCAGCATTTT CASTPRGRQPQHF TRBJ1-5 - TRBV12-3/TRBV12-4 -
TGTGCCAGCAGCTTAAACCCAGGGGCGGGCGGGGAGCTGTTTTTT CASSLNPGAGGELFF TRBJ2-2 - TRBV7-3 few
TGCGCCAGCAGCCAACTCCAGGGAAATGGGGCCAACGTCCTGACTTTC CASSQLQGNGANVLTF TRBJ2-6 - TRBV4-3 -
TGTGCCAGCAGCTCTGGTGTGAGGGCCCGCGGGGAAAAACTGTTTTTT CASSSGVRARGEKLFF TRBJ1-4 - TRBV5-5 -
TGTGCCAGCAGTGAAGGGACTTCCATCTGGGGCTACACCTTC CASSEGTSIWGYTF TRBJ1-2 - TRBV6-1 -
TGTGCCAGCAGCTTGGTGGGCGGGAGGGCCGGCGGCGGGGAGCTGTTTTTT CASSLVGGRAGGGELFF TRBJ2-2 TRBD2 TRBV5-4 -
TGTGCCAGCAGCTCCAGGGTCTATGAGCAGTTCTTC CASSSRVYEQFF TRBJ2-1 - TRBV11-3 -
TGTGCCACTCTAGCGGGGGGGCCATATCTCAATGAGCAGTTCTTC CATLAGGPYLNEQFF TRBJ2-1 TRBD2 TRBV7-2 -
TGTGCCAGCTCAGAGACAGGGGTTAACACTGAAGCTTTCTTT CASSETGVNTEAFF TRBJ1-1 TRBD1 TRBV18 once
TGTGCCAGCAGCTTAGGTAGGACAGCCTCCGATGAAAAACTGTTTTTT CASSLGRTASDEKLFF TRBJ1-4 - TRBV11-3 once
TGTGCCAGCACGGGGACAGGGAATCCCATGAACACTGAAGCTTTCTTT CASTGTGNPMNTEAFF TRBJ1-1 TRBD1 TRBV28 -
TGTGCCAGCAGACAGGGTGCTGGAAACACCATATATTTT CASRQGAGNTIYF TRBJ1-3 - TRBV6-5 -
TGTGCCAGCAGAGCCCAGGGTTCTGGTGAGCAGTTCTTC CASRAQGSGEQFF TRBJ2-1 - TRBV25-1 -
TGTGCCAGCAGCTGGACAGGAGGACCCAGCCAAGAGACCCAGTACTTC CASSWTGGPSQETQYF TRBJ2-5 TRBD1 TRBV28 -
TGTGCCAGCAGCCATAGCCGAGCAAACTATGGCTACACCTTC CASSHSRANYGYTF TRBJ1-2 - TRBV7-8 -
TGTGCCAGCAGCCGTGATTTCGGGACAGGGTTCTCCTACGAGCAGTACTTC CASSRDFGTGFSYEQYF TRBJ2-7 TRBD1 TRBV6-2/TRBV6-3 -
TGTGCCAGCAGCTTAGAACCTGCGACAGGGCACTATGGCTACACCTTC CASSLEPATGHYGYTF TRBJ1-2 TRBD1 TRBV5-5 -
TGCGCCAGCAGCCTACAGGGGGCAATCTATGGCTACACCTTC CASSLQGAIYGYTF TRBJ1-2 TRBD1 TRBV5-1 -
TGTGCCAGCAGCTTTCCCTCAGGGATGAACACTGAAGCTTTCTTT CASSFPSGMNTEAFF TRBJ1-1 - TRBV7-2 -
TGTGCCAGCAGTTTAGCCCCCAGGGGCAATGAGCAGTTCTTC CASSLAPRGNEQFF TRBJ2-1 - TRBV28 -
TGTGCCAGTAGTATGTCGTATAGCTCCTATAATTCACCCCTCCACTTT CASSMSYSSYNSPLHF TRBJ1-6 - TRBV19 -
TGTGCCAGCAGCTTAGGAGATTTGGAGGGTCGGGTTCATGGCTACACCTTC CASSLGDLEGRVHGYTF TRBJ1-2 - TRBV7-2 -
TGCAGCGTTAGGGGTGAGACTGAAGCTTTCTTT CSVRGETEAFF TRBJ1-1 - TRBV29-1 -
TGTGCCAGCAGTTTCCGACGAGGAAGGAACACTGAAGCTTTCTTT CASSFRRGRNTEAFF TRBJ1-1 - TRBV7-2 -
TGTGCCAGCAGCTTATCCGCAGGGAGGGACTATGGCTACACCTTC CASSLSAGRDYGYTF TRBJ1-2 - TRBV7-2 -
TGTGCCAGCAGCCTGGAGGGACAGGGGTGGAACATTCAGTACTTC CASSLEGQGWNIQYF TRBJ2-4 TRBD1 TRBV27 -
TGCGCCAGCAGCTTGGGAGGAGACAGAGCTAACTATGGCTACACCTTC CASSLGGDRANYGYTF TRBJ1-2 - TRBV5-1 -
TGTGCCAGCAGTCCGAACCTTTCGAGGGGGCAAGAGACCCAGTACTTC CASSPNLSRGQETQYF TRBJ2-5 - TRBV28 -
TGTGCCAGTAGTAACCGGGACAGAAATTCACCCCTCCACTTT CASSNRDRNSPLHF TRBJ1-6 TRBD1 TRBV19 -